The 10 T cell receptor beta chains below all came from one sample that was sequenced in a study of T cells in Graves' hyperthyroidism and ophthalmopathy. RNA transcripts were the template for amplifying TCR beta CDR3 regions. A first-round RT-PCR of the TCR CDR3 used the HTBI primer set. TCRdb recomputed calls from the multiplex PCR reads with MiXCR, one row per CDR3 protein. The sample consists of over 450,000 distinct CDR3 sequences, over 13% of them appearing once. The sequenced sample was blood. These TCRs come from a woman aged 18-35 years with Graves' hyperthyroidism.

This clonotype has only a few counts. The rearrangement joins TRBV25-1 to TRBJ1-1; D gene uncertain. Germline CDR1 reads MGHDK; CDR2 reads SYGVNS. Trimming stripped 3 bases from V and 3 bases from J, with 14 bases between. The CDR3 has 15 residues. The CDR3 sequence is CASSEPGKVDTEAFF. CDR3 DNA sequence: TGTGCCAGCAGTGAGCCGGGGAAGGTAGACACTGAAGCTTTCTTT.

This clonotype was counted ten times or more. This chain joins TRBV5-5 and TRBJ2-1; 12 nucleotides match TRBD2. CDR3 length: 17 amino acids. V shed 5 bases and J 3 bases; nucleotides not matched to a gene: 9. Germline CDR1 reads SGHKS; CDR2 reads YYEKEE (reference sequence). The DNA for the CDR3 is TGTGCCAGCAGGACCGGGACTAGCGGGTCCTTCTACAATGAGCAGTTCTTC. Translated: CASRTGTSGSFYNEQFF.

The chain is built from TRBV20-1 and TRBJ2-1, with D perhaps matching TRBD2 (7 bases). Trimming cost V 8 bases and J 4 bases, with 18 bases left between them. The CDR3 runs to 14 residues. In germline, CDR1 is DFQATT, CDR2 SNEGSKA (reference sequence). CDR3: CSRLRGRGYNEQFF. DNA of the CDR3: TGCAGTCGCTTAAGGGGGAGGGGGTACAATGAGCAGTTCTTC.

This clonotype showed up many times. The chain joins TRBV12-3 or TRBV12-4 to TRBJ1-3; possible D gene TRBD1, 6 bases. V was pared by 3 bases and J by 0 bases, with 9 bases between. This CDR3 contains 15 residues. CDR3 residues: CASSFDRPSGNTIYF. The CDR3 region has the DNA TGTGCCAGCAGTTTCGACAGGCCCTCTGGAAACACCATATATTTT.

This chain links TRBV11-2 with TRBJ2-1, with D unresolved. The CDR3 extends over 15 amino acids. V lost 3 bases and J lost 4, with 13 bases in between. Germline values: CDR1 SGHAT, CDR2 FQNNGV. This CDR3 reads CASSFARLPYNEQFF. CDR3 bases: TGTGCCAGCAGCTTCGCCAGACTCCCGTACAATGAGCAGTTCTTC.

The sample holds many counts of this clonotype. This CDR3 is CAWTHPWTSGGTDTQYF. The CDR3 region has the DNA TGTGCCTGGACCCATCCCTGGACTAGCGGGGGCACAGATACGCAGTATTTT. The rearrangement links TRBV30 to TRBJ2-3; 12 bases match TRBD2. The germline gives CDR1 GTSNPN, CDR2 SVGIG (reference sequence). After removal of 4 bases from V and 1 base from J, the junction contained 9 bases not matched to a gene. CDR3 length equals 17 residues.

This clonotype has a count of ten or more. V gene TRBV29-1 combines with J gene TRBJ1-1, with D hard to call. The CDR3 is 12 amino acids. Between the trimmed V and J ends, which lost 4 bases and 6 bases, there was a span of 12 bases. Per the germline V gene, CDR1 is SQVTM and CDR2 is ANQGSEA. CDR3 region: CSVVRVNAEAFF. CDR3 coding DNA: TGCAGCGTTGTGAGGGTTAACGCTGAAGCTTTCTTT.

The chain is built from TRBV9 and TRBJ1-3, with D unclear. The length of the CDR3 is 14 residues. V dropped 3 bases and J dropped 2 bases, with 9 bases sitting between them. Per the germline V gene, CDR1 is SGDLS and CDR2 is YYNGEE. The CDR3 DNA follows: TGTGCCAGCAGCGCCCGGGTAACTGGAAACACCATATATTTT. This sequence encodes CASSARVTGNTIYF.

This clonotype came up many times. The CDR3 loop is CAWTGLSGANVLTF. CDR3 nucleotides: TGTGCCTGGACAGGCCTCTCTGGGGCCAACGTCCTGACTTTC. The genes are TRBV30 and TRBJ2-6, with D hard to call. The CDR3 totals 14 residues. Germline V CDR1 and CDR2: GTSNPN, SVGIG (reference sequence). V gave up 4 bases and J gave up 0 bases, with 7 bases separating them. The whole variable domain, filled in from reference TRBV30 and TRBJ2-6, reads SQTIHQWPATLVQPVGSPLSLECTVEGTSNPNLYWYRQAAGRGLQLLFYSVGIGQISSEVPQNLSASRPQDRQFILSSKKLLLSDSGFYLCAWTGLSGANVLTFGAGSRLTVL.

V and J are TRBV11-2 and TRBJ2-7; a weak D match, TRBD2 (6 bases). CDR3 length equals 14 residues. V was cut by 5 bases and J by 2 bases, with 13 bases left in between. CDR1 is SGHAT and CDR2 is FQNNGV in the germline V gene. The CDR3 sequence is CASSATSPTYEQYF. As DNA, the CDR3 is TGTGCCAGCAGCGCCACTAGCCCCACCTACGAGCAGTACTTC.